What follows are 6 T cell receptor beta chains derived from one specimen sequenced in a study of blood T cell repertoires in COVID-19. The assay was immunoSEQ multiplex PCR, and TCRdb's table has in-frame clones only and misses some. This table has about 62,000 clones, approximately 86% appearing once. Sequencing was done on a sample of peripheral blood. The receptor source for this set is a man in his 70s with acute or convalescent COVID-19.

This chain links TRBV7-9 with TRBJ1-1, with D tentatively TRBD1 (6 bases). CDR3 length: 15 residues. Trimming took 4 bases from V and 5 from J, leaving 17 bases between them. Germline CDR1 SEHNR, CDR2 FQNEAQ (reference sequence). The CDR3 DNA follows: TGTGCCAGCAGCTGGGGGGGACATAGAGAAACTGAAGCTTTCTTT. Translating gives CASSWGGHRETEAFF.

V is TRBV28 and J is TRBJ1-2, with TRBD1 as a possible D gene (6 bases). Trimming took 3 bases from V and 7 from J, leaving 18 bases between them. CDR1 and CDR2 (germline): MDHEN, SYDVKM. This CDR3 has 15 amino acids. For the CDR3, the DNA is TGTGCCAGCAGTTTCAGGGGCAGGTTTGTACGTGGCTACACCTTC. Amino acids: CASSFRGRFVRGYTF.

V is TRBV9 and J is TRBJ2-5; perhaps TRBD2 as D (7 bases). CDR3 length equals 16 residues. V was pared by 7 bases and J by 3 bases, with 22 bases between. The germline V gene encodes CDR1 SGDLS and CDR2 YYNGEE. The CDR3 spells CASGGFYGGGKETQYF. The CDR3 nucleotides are TGTGCCAGCGGCGGTTTTTATGGGGGGGGCAAAGAGACCCAGTACTTC.

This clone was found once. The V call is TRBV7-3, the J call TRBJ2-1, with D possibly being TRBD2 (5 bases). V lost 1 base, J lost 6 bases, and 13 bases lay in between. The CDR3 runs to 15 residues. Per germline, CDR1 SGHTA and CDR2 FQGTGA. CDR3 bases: TGTGCCAGCAGCTTAAGTGGGAGTGGACTCAATGAGCAGTTCTTC. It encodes CASSLSGSGLNEQFF.

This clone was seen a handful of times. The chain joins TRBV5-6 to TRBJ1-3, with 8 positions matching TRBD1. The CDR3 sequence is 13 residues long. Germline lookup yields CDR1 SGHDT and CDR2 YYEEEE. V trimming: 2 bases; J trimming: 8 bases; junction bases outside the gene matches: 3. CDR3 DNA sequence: TGTGCCAGCAGCTTCCAGGGGGCGGACACCATATATTTT. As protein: CASSFQGADTIYF.

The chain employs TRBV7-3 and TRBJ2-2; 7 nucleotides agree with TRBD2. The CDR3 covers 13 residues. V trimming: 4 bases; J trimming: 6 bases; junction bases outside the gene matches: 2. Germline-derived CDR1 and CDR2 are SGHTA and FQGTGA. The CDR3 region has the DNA TGTGCCAGCAGCTCAACTAGCGCCGGGGAGCTGTTTTTT. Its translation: CASSSTSAGELFF.